Below, one T cell receptor beta chain is given with its context. Germline CDR1 is SGHRS and CDR2 is YFSETQ. The trim removed 1 base at V and 1 base at J, leaving 0 bases unmatched. The CDR3 has 15 residues. These data are taken from a study of blood T cell repertoires in COVID-19. Whole-study context: COVID-19 samples collected from the United States, Italy and Spain covered acute and convalescent phases. The analysed material was cDNA or gDNA that came from T cells, B-cell-depleted T cells, or PBMCs.

Original processing methods: From reference gene primer amplification, estimates of nucleated cell counts were derived. TCRdb's copy holds only in-frame clones and misses some; the assay was immunoSEQ multiplex PCR. The D gene and trimming were derived from the DNA, and the V and J assignments and clone size from that table. The table shows 25,000 to 30,000 clones, with roughly 89% occurring only once. The sample taken for sequencing was peripheral blood. This clonotype was obtained from a man between 65 and 80 years old with active COVID-19. The J gene is TRBJ2-2, the V gene TRBV5-1; TRBD1 agrees at 8 bases. Here the CDR3 reads CASSLTGGNTGELFF. Here the CDR3 DNA reads TGCGCCAGCAGCTTGACAGGGGGGAACACCGGGGAGCTGTTTTTT.